These 8 T cell receptor beta chains originate from one sample sequenced in a study of CD8 T cells in Susac syndrome. Reverse transcription of roughly 0.5 to 1 ug RNA was carried out with random hexamers. TCRdb called the immunoSEQ multiplex PCR reads again in MiXCR, with one record for every CDR3 protein. The table lists 300,000 to 350,000 distinct CDR3 sequences, roughly nine tenths of them singletons. Source material: CD4+ T cells from PBMCs. The receptors originated from a human donor with multiple sclerosis.

The V gene is TRBV20-1, the J gene TRBJ1-5; D unclear. There are 13 residues in the CDR3. Germline loops: CDR1 DFQATT, CDR2 SNEGSKA (reference sequence). Trimming removed 5 bases at V and 4 bases at J, with 12 bases between. This CDR3 is CSAAHSSNQPQHF. CDR3 nucleotide sequence: TGCAGTGCTGCCCACAGCTCTAATCAGCCCCAGCATTTT.

The CDR3 coding sequence is TGCAGCGGGGGACTAGCCTCTCAAGAGACCCAGTACTTC. Its protein is CSGGLASQETQYF. This rearrangement joins TRBV29-1 to TRBJ2-5; 9 bases map to TRBD2. This CDR3 spans 13 amino acids. V was clipped by 7 bases and J by 2 bases; unmatched bases: 5. Germline V gives CDR1 SQVTM, CDR2 ANQGSEA. The whole variable domain, filled in from reference TRBV29-1 and TRBJ2-5, reads SAVISQKPSRDICQRGTSLTIQCQVDSQVTMMFWYRQQPGQSLTLIATANQGSEATYESGFVIDKFPISRPNLTFSTLTVSNMSPEDSSIYLCSGGLASQETQYFGPGTRLLVL.

The chain has TRBV29-1 and TRBJ2-3; 12 bases line up with TRBD2. Unmatched junction bases numbered 3, after V lost 7 bases and J lost 1 base. CDR3 length: 14 residues. Per germline, CDR1 SQVTM and CDR2 ANQGSEA. The CDR3 sequence: CSGRLAGGTDTQYF. The CDR3 DNA reads as TGCAGCGGACGACTAGCGGGGGGCACAGATACGCAGTATTTT.

The chain uses TRBV11-1 and TRBJ2-2; maybe TRBD2 (6 bases). This CDR3 comprises 15 residues. V was trimmed by 1 base and J by 1 base, leaving 7 bases between them. CDR1 SGHAT and CDR2 FQDESV come from the germline V gene (reference sequence). The CDR3 region has the DNA TGTGCCAGCAGCTTAGGGAGGGAGAACACCGGGGAGCTGTTTTTT. Amino acids: CASSLGRENTGELFF. Combining the CDR3 with reference TRBV11-1 and TRBJ2-2 gives the whole variable domain EAEVAQSPRYKITEKSQAVAFWCDPISGHATLYWYRQILGQGPELLVQFQDESVVDDSQLPKDRFSAERLKGVDSTLKIQPAELGDSAMYLCASSLGRENTGELFFGEGSRLTVL.

The rearrangement joins TRBV3-1 to TRBJ2-1, with TRBD2 matching 10 bases. The germline gives CDR1 LGHDT, CDR2 YNNKEL (reference sequence). Germline trimming cut 4 bases from V and 8 bases from J; bases unmatched to any gene: 8. This CDR3 region has 15 residues. CDR3 amino acids: CASSRTSGGAHEQFF. The CDR3 nucleotides read TGTGCCAGCAGCCGGACCAGCGGGGGGGCACATGAGCAGTTCTTC.

The V call is TRBV7-9, the J call TRBJ2-7; D perhaps matches TRBD2 (5 bases). In germline, CDR1 is SEHNR, CDR2 FQNEAQ (reference sequence). Trimming took 3 bases from V and 7 from J, leaving 7 bases between them. The CDR3 sequence is 11 residues long. The CDR3 DNA sequence: TGTGCCAGCAGCTTCCGGGAAGAGCAGTACTTC. Translated: CASSFREEQYF. Based on the CDR3 plus reference TRBV7-9 and TRBJ2-7, the full variable domain is DTGVSQNPRHKITKRGQNVTFRCDPISEHNRLYWYRQTLGQGPEFLTYFQNEAQLEKSRLLSDRFSAERPKGSFSTLEIQRTEQGDSAMYLCASSFREEQYFGPGTRLTVT.

The rearrangement uses TRBV7-8 and TRBJ1-5, with a possible D match to TRBD1 (6 bases). Germline V gives CDR1 SGHVS, CDR2 FQNEAQ. This CDR3 has 16 residues. V lost 1 base and J lost 4, with 14 bases in between. CDR3 in amino acids: CASSLVSSGENQPQHF. For the CDR3, the DNA is TGTGCCAGCAGCTTAGTTAGCTCAGGGGAAAATCAGCCCCAGCATTTT.

The chain uses TRBV29-1 and TRBJ2-3; 7 nucleotides line up with TRBD1. Germline V gene data show CDR1 as SQVTM and CDR2 as ANQGSEA. The V gene end was trimmed by 6 bases and the J gene end by 9 bases; junction bases not matched to a gene: 9. The CDR3 contains 12 residues. DNA of the CDR3: TGCAGCGTGGGAACCCAGGGGGAGACGCAGTATTTT. It yields the protein CSVGTQGETQYF.